These 23 T cell receptor beta chains were all obtained from the same sample, sequenced in a study of CD8+CD57+ T cells in acquired aplastic anemia. For CDR3 and TCR beta VDJ profiling, genomic DNA was the template used. TCRdb passed the reads through MiXCR, listing each CDR3 protein once. Of 200,000 to 250,000 distinct CDR3 sequences listed, 34% were seen once; the top ten hold 1.1%. Sequenced: sorted CD4+, CD8+, or CD8+CD57+ T cells (not recorded which) from PBMCs. These receptors all stem from a human donor in good health, serving as a control.

About this clonotype: At one end the junction does not follow the germline gene, possibly because of a read error. This chain joins TRBV5-6 and TRBJ1-1, with 8 nucleotides matching TRBD1. The CDR3 has 14 residues. From germline, CDR1 is SGHDT and CDR2 YYEEEE. The CDR3 bases are TGTGCCAGCAGCTTCGGACAGGGCTACACTGAAGTTTTCTTT. Protein sequence: CASSFGQGYTEVFF.

The chain combines TRBV15 with TRBJ1-1; TRBD1 aligns across 7 bases. With V trimmed by 2 bases and J by 7 bases, 10 bases remained unmatched. The CDR3 length is 15 residues. Germline CDR1 is LNHNV and CDR2 is YYDKDF (reference sequence). The CDR3 DNA reads as TGTGCCACCAGCAGACTTCCAGGGGGGAGCAGTGAAGCTTTCTTT. Its translation: CATSRLPGGSSEAFF.

In DNA form, the CDR3 reads TGTGCCAGCAGCTCCTCAGGGGGTGGGGGCTACACCTTC. Protein: CASSSSGGGGYTF. The chain links TRBV7-2 to TRBJ1-2, with 7 bases identical to TRBD1. Germline CDR1 reads SGHTA; CDR2 reads FQGNSA. CDR3 length equals 13 residues. J lost 8 bases, V lost 4 bases, and 7 bases had no gene match.

In its sample, this clonotype was seen many times. This CDR3 is CASSSGTLYNEQFF. The CDR3, as DNA: TGTGCCAGCAGTTCCGGGACTTTGTACAATGAGCAGTTCTTC. The V and J genes are TRBV2 and TRBJ2-1; TRBD2 might be the D (6 bases). Deletions cut 5 bases from V and 4 bases from J, with 12 bases between. Germline loops: CDR1 SNHLY, CDR2 FYNNEI. The CDR3 totals 14 residues.

This clonotype was seen many times. The chain recombines TRBV6-5 with TRBJ2-3, with D unresolved. Germline CDR1 is MNHEY and CDR2 is SVGAGI. The V end was cut by 4 bases, the J end by 6 bases, with 5 bases between. The CDR3 is 11 amino acids. CDR3 nucleotides: TGTGCCAGCAGTTCATGGGATACGCAGTATTTT. Protein product: CASSSWDTQYF.

Turning to this clonotype: Germline and junction disagree at one end, which may indicate a read error. This sequence joins TRBV19 and TRBJ1-4; no definite D call. CDR1 is LNHDA and CDR2 is SQIVND in the germline V gene (reference sequence). The CDR3 runs 14 residues. The CDR3 DNA reads as TGTGCCAGTAGTATATTGCAAAAAAATGAAAAACTGCTTTTT. Its translation is CASSILQKNEKLLF.

Many counts were recorded for this clonotype. V gene TRBV4-2 combines with J gene TRBJ2-7; 13 bases are a match to TRBD2. The germline V gene has CDR1 LGHNA and CDR2 YNFKEQ. CDR3 length: 17 amino acids. V gave up 4 bases and J gave up 2 bases; unmatched junction bases: 8. CDR3 loop: CASSLQGLAGATYEQYF. The CDR3 nucleotides read TGTGCCAGCAGCCTCCAAGGACTAGCGGGAGCTACCTACGAGCAGTACTTC.

For the CDR3, the DNA is TGTGCCAGCGGTATCTATCAGGGGGCGGGAGAGACCCAGTACTTC. Protein sequence: CASGIYQGAGETQYF. V and J are TRBV19 and TRBJ2-5, with 8 bases fitting TRBD1. The germline V gene has CDR1 LNHDA and CDR2 SQIVND (reference sequence). Germline trimming cut 9 bases from V and 4 bases from J; bases unmatched to any gene: 13. There are 15 residues in the CDR3.

This clonotype has a handful of counts. CDR3 coding DNA: TGTGCCAGCAGTTCAATTAGGACTAGCGGGTTCCAAGAGACCCAGTACTTC. Its protein is CASSSIRTSGFQETQYF. The genes are TRBV25-1 and TRBJ2-5, with TRBD2 identical over 11 bases. The CDR3 extends over 17 amino acids. The junction had 9 bases not matched to a gene; V was cut back by 5 bases and J by 1 base. Germline assignment: CDR1 MGHDK and CDR2 SYGVNS. The variable domain in full, completed from reference TRBV25-1 and TRBJ2-5, reads EADIYQTPRYLVIGTGKKITLECSQTMGHDKMYWYQQDPGMELHLIHYSYGVNSTEKGDLSSESTVSRIRTEHFPLTLESARPSHTSQYLCASSSIRTSGFQETQYFGPGTRLLVL.

This sequence joins TRBV27 and TRBJ2-2, with D possibly TRBD1 on 5 matching bases. From germline, CDR1 is MNHEY and CDR2 SMNVEV (reference sequence). The length of the CDR3 is 17 residues. The V end lost 3 bases, the J end lost 2 bases, and 16 bases lay between the germline ends. The CDR3 DNA reads as TGTGCCAGCAGTTTCGGCGAGGTTTGGGGCAACACCGGGGAGCTGTTTTTT. Residues: CASSFGEVWGNTGELFF.

This chain links TRBV5-4 with TRBJ2-7; 15 bases align to TRBD2. The V and J ends lost 4 bases and 4 bases, in that order; junction bases with no gene match: 3. The CDR3 runs to 15 residues. Germline-derived CDR1 and CDR2 are SGHNT and YYREEE (reference sequence). CDR3 sequence (DNA): TGTGCCAGCAGCCCGGGACTAGCGGGGGGATACGAGCAGTACTTC. This encodes CASSPGLAGGYEQYF.

This clonotype was observed at least ten times. The chain recombines TRBV5-1 with TRBJ1-1; D gene ambiguous. The CDR3 sequence is 13 residues long. Germline V gene data show CDR1 as SGHRS and CDR2 as YFSETQ. V was shortened by 0 bases and J by 0 bases, with 3 bases between the two germline ends. CDR3 nucleotide sequence: TGCGCCAGCAGCTTGGAGATGAACACTGAAGCTTTCTTT. Protein product: CASSLEMNTEAFF.

The V gene is TRBV4-1, the J gene TRBJ1-6; D is unresolved. Trimming pared 0 bases from V and 8 bases from J, leaving 14 bases between. The CDR3 extends over 16 amino acids. Germline-derived CDR1 and CDR2 are MGHRA and YSYEKL. The CDR3 is CASSQDRLLLDSPLHF. CDR3 DNA sequence: TGCGCCAGCAGCCAAGATCGTCTGCTCCTAGATTCACCCCTCCACTTT.

This clonotype was observed many times. The genes are TRBV19 and TRBJ1-2, with 9 bases fitting TRBD1. This CDR3 is 15 amino acids long. With V trimmed by 7 bases and J by 1 base, 7 bases remained unmatched. CDR1 LNHDA and CDR2 SQIVND come from the germline V gene (reference sequence). The CDR3 DNA sequence: TGTGCCAGTATCGAGACAGGGGGGATTAACTATGGCTACACCTTC. Translated, it gives CASIETGGINYGYTF.

At least ten counts were recorded for this clonotype. The chain recombines TRBV5-1 with TRBJ1-1; D is ambiguous. The CDR3 spans 13 residues. The V end was cut by 2 bases, the J end by 4 bases, with 9 bases between. Germline V lookup: CDR1 SGHRS, CDR2 YFSETQ. Written as DNA, the CDR3 is TGCGCCAGCAGCTTTGCCCGTCTCACTGAAGCTTTCTTT. This sequence encodes CASSFARLTEAFF.

This clonotype was detected many times. The rearrangement uses TRBV7-8 and TRBJ2-3; D ambiguous. V lost 1 base to trimming and J lost 6 bases, with 8 bases between them. Germline V gives CDR1 SGHVS, CDR2 FQNEAQ. The CDR3 runs to 13 residues. Here the CDR3 reads CASSLVRSDTQYF. The CDR3 DNA is TGTGCCAGCAGCTTAGTCCGATCGGATACGCAGTATTTT.

V and J are TRBV2 and TRBJ1-1; unclear D gene. Germline values: CDR1 SNHLY, CDR2 FYNNEI. Trimming removed 7 bases from V and 3 bases from J, with 12 bases in between. CDR3 length equals 13 residues. The CDR3 sequence is CASNGYRDTEAFF. CDR3 sequence (DNA): TGTGCCAGCAATGGATACCGGGACACTGAAGCTTTCTTT.

Only a few counts were recorded for this clonotype. The chain links TRBV29-1 to TRBJ1-2; 7 bases align to TRBD1. From germline, CDR1 is SQVTM and CDR2 ANQGSEA. Losses at the gene ends were 0 bases for V and 6 bases for J; bases not matched to a gene: 7. This CDR3 is built from 14 residues. Written as DNA, the CDR3 is TGCAGCGTTGAAGAAGGGGGCGCTGACCATGGCTACACCTTC. It yields the protein CSVEEGGADHGYTF.

Regarding this clonotype: At one boundary the junction diverges from the germline segment, which might be a read error. This sequence joins TRBV7-2 and TRBJ2-2; no definite D call. This CDR3 comprises 15 residues. The germline gives CDR1 SGHTA, CDR2 FQGNSA. The CDR3 region has the DNA TGTGCCCGCAGCCCACCGGGCGCGAACACCGGGGAGCTGTTTTTT. Its protein is CARSPPGANTGELFF.

This clonotype was seen repeatedly, ten times or more. This chain uses TRBV20-1 with TRBJ1-1, with 7 bases aligning to TRBD1. V lost 6 bases and J lost 10; bases outside the gene matches: 11. CDR1 is DFQATT, CDR2 SNEGSKA, per germline (reference sequence). This CDR3 spans 12 amino acids. The CDR3 sequence: CSANNRGGGAFF. CDR3 in DNA: TGCAGTGCAAATAACAGGGGAGGAGGAGCTTTCTTT.

This clonotype was seen repeatedly, ten times or more. The rearrangement joins TRBV5-1 to TRBJ2-5; D gene uncertain. The CDR3 loop spans 14 amino acids. The V end was cut by 2 bases, the J end by 1 base, with 9 bases between. Germline V CDR1 and CDR2: SGHRS, YFSETQ. DNA for the CDR3: TGCGCCAGCAGCTTTGGGCTGCCCCAAGAGACCCAGTACTTC. The encoded protein is CASSFGLPQETQYF. The variable domain in full, with the rest retrieved from reference TRBV5-1 and TRBJ2-5, is KAGVTQTPRYLIKTRGQQVTLSCSPISGHRSVSWYQQTPGQGLQFLFEYFSETQRNKGNFPGRFSGRQFSNSRSEMNVSTLELGDSALYLCASSFGLPQETQYFGPGTRLLVL.

A word on this clonotype: One end of the junction fails to match germline, which may point to a read error. The chain uses TRBV20-1 and TRBJ2-2; TRBD2 agrees at 10 bases. Germline V gives CDR1 DFQATT, CDR2 SNEGSKA (reference sequence). This CDR3 region has 14 residues. The CDR3 DNA reads TGCGGTGCCTTAGCGGGAGGGAACACCGGGGAGCTGTTTTTT. Protein product: CGALAGGNTGELFF.

This clonotype was seen repeatedly, ten times or more. The V call is TRBV9, the J call TRBJ2-5; 10 bases align to TRBD2. The junction had 8 bases not matched to a gene; V was cut back by 0 bases and J by 3 bases. Germline V lookup: CDR1 SGDLS, CDR2 YYNGEE. The CDR3 loop spans 17 amino acids. The CDR3 sequence is CASSVGEGLAGEETQYF. The CDR3 coding sequence is TGTGCCAGCAGCGTAGGGGAGGGGCTAGCGGGGGAAGAGACCCAGTACTTC. The complete variable domain, with remaining parts taken from reference TRBV9 and TRBJ2-5, reads DSGVTQTPKHLITATGQRVTLRCSPRSGDLSVYWYQQSLDQGLQFLIQYYNGEERAKGNILERFSAQQFPDLHSELNLSSLELGDSALYFCASSVGEGLAGEETQYFGPGTRLLVL.